This T cell receptor (beta chain) emerged from a study of blood T cell repertoires in COVID-19. Study background: The United States, Italy and Spain supplied acute and convalescent COVID-19 samples.

Looked up from germline, CDR1 is SGHTA and CDR2 is FQGNSA. V lost 1 base and J lost 8, with 14 bases in between. The CDR3 has 14 amino acids. As originally analysed: From reference gene primer amplification, estimates of nucleated cell counts were derived. Sequencing was performed with immunoSEQ multiplex PCR; in TCRdb, only in-frame clones are kept and a portion is missing. Clone size and the V and J calls come from that table; the DNA yielded D and trimming. This sample yields tens of thousands of clones, of which about 87% are seen a single time; 62% belongs to the top ten. The rearrangement uses TRBV7-2 and TRBJ1-2, with D unclear. The clonotype was recovered from a man aged 70-80 years with acute or convalescent COVID-19. Sequencing was carried out using peripheral blood. The DNA for the CDR3 is TGTGCCAGCAGCTTAGTATCAGTCGGGTCCGGCTACACCTTC. As protein: CASSLVSVGSGYTF.